This entry features one T cell receptor (beta chain) sequence. Clones were read by immunoSEQ multiplex PCR, and TCRdb kept only the in-frame ones, dropping some. This sample has nearly 250,000 clones, with roughly 85% found just once. The CDR3 has 12 residues. Germline CDR1 and CDR2: SQVTM and ANQGSEA. The V gene end was trimmed by 6 bases and the J gene end by 8 bases; junction bases not matched to a gene: 6. The sample comes from a study of blood T cell repertoires in COVID-19. Membership in each cohort depended on participant-reported clinical history. The genes are TRBV29-1 and TRBJ1-2; 10 nucleotides agree with TRBD1. Source material: PBMCs or T cells enriched from blood (not recorded which). The receptor was isolated from a woman aged 45-60 years with acute COVID-19. CDR3 in amino acids: CSVDRGLRGYTF. The CDR3 region has the DNA TGCAGCGTAGACAGGGGGCTGCGAGGCTACACCTTC. The entire variable domain, with the rest obtained from reference TRBV29-1 and TRBJ1-2, is as follows: SAVISQKPSRDICQRGTSLTIQCQVDSQVTMMFWYRQQPGQSLTLIATANQGSEATYESGFVIDKFPISRPNLTFSTLTVSNMSPEDSSIYLCSVDRGLRGYTFGSGTRLTVV.